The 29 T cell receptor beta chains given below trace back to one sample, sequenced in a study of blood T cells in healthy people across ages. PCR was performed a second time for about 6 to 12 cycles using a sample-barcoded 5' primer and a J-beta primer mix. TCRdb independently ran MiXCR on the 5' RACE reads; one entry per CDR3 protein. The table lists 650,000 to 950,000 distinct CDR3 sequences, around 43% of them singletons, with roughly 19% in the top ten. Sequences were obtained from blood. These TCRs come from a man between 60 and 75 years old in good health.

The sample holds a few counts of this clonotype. This CDR3 reads CSATGRYTEAFF. The CDR3 nucleotides are TGCAGTGCCACGGGGCGGTACACTGAAGCTTTCTTT. This chain uses TRBV20-1 with TRBJ1-1, with D possibly TRBD1 on 5 matching bases. Between the trimmed V and J ends, which lost 6 bases and 3 bases, there was a span of 11 bases. This CDR3 region has 12 residues. Germline CDR1 and CDR2: DFQATT and SNEGSKA (reference sequence).

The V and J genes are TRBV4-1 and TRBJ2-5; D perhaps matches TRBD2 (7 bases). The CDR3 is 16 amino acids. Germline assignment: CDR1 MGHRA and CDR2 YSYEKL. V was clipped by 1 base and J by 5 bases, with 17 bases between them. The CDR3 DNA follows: TGCGCCAGCAGCCAAGGCTCCGGGGGGCGTTCGGAGACCCAGTACTTC. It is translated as CASSQGSGGRSETQYF.

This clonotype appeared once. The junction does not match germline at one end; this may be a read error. As DNA, the CDR3 is TGCAGGGCTAGCAACGGGGGTAAGGAGCAGTACTTC. It specifies CRASNGGKEQYF. This chain joins TRBV20-1 and TRBJ2-7; D perhaps matches TRBD2 (6 bases). Germline V gene data show CDR1 as DFQATT and CDR2 as SNEGSKA (reference sequence). CDR3 length: 12 residues.

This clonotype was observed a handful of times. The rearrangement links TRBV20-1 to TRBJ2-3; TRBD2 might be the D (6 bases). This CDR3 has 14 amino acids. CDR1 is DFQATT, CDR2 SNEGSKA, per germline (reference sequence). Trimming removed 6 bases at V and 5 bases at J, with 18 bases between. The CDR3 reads CSAEVYRELDTQYF. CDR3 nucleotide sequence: TGCAGTGCCGAGGTCTATCGGGAGTTAGATACGCAGTATTTT.

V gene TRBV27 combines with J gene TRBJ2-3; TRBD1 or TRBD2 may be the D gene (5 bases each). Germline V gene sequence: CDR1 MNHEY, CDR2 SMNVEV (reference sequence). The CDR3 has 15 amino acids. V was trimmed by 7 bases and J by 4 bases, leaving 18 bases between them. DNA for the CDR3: TGTGCCAGCAACCCATCTAGACAGCGGCCAGATACGCAGTATTTT. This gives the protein CASNPSRQRPDTQYF.

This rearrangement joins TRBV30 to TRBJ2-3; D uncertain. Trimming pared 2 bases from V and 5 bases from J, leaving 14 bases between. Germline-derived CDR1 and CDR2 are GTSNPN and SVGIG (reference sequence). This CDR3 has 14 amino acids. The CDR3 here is CAWSRGDREDTQYF. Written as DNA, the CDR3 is TGTGCCTGGAGTAGAGGAGACCGCGAAGATACGCAGTATTTT.

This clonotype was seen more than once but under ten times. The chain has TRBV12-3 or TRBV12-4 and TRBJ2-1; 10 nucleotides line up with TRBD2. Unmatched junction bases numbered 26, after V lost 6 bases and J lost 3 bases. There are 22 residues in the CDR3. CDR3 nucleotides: TGTGCCAGCAGCATCTATCGTGAAGGACAGGGATCCACTAGCGGGGTCTACAATGAGCAGTTCTTC. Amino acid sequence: CASSIYREGQGSTSGVYNEQFF.

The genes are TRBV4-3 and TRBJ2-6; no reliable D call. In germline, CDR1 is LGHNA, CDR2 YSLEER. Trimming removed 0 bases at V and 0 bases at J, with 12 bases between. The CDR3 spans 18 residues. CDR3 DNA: TGCGCCAGCAGCCAAGACACGTCAGGTCTCTCTGGGGCCAACGTCCTGACTTTC. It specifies CASSQDTSGLSGANVLTF.

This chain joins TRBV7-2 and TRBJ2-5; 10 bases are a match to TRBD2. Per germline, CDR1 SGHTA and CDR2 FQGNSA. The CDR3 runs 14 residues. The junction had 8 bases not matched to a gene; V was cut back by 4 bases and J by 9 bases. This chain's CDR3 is CASSYSGGAEAQYF. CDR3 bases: TGTGCCAGCAGCTACAGCGGGGGGGCGGAGGCCCAGTACTTC. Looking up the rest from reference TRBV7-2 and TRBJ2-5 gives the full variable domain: GAGVSQSPSNKVTEKGKDVELRCDPISGHTALYWYRQSLGQGLEFLIYFQGNSAPDKSGLPSDRFSAERTGGSVSTLTIQRTQQEDSAVYLCASSYSGGAEAQYFGPGTRLLVL.

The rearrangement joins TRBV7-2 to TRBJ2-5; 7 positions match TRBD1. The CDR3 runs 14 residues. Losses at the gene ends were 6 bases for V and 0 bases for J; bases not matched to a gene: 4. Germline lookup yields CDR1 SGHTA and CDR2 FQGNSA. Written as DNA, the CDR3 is TGTGCCAGCAGTTCGGACAGGTACCAAGAGACCCAGTACTTC. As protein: CASSSDRYQETQYF.

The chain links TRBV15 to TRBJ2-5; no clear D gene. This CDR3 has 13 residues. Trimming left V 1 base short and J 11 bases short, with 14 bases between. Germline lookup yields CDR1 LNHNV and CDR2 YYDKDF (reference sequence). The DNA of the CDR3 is TGTGCCACCAGCAGAGCTCTGCACAATGAGCAGTACTTC. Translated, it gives CATSRALHNEQYF.

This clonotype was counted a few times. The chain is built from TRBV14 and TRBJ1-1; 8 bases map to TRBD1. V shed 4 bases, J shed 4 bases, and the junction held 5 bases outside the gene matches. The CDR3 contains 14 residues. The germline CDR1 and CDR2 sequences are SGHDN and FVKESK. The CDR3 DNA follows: TGTGCCAGCAGCCCCCGACAGGGGTTCACTGAAGCTTTCTTT. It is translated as CASSPRQGFTEAFF.

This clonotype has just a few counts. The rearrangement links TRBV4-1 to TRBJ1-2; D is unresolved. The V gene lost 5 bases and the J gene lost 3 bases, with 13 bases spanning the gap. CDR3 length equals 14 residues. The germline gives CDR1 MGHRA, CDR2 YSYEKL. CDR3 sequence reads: CASSSPRQDYGYTF. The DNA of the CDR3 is TGCGCCAGCAGCTCTCCCCGACAAGACTATGGCTACACCTTC.

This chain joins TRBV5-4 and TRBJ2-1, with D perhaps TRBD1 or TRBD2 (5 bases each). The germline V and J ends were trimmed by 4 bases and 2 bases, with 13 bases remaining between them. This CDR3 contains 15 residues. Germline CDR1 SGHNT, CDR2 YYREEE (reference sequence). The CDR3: CASSRGTDAYNEQFF. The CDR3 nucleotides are TGTGCCAGCAGCCGTGGGACGGATGCCTACAATGAGCAGTTCTTC.

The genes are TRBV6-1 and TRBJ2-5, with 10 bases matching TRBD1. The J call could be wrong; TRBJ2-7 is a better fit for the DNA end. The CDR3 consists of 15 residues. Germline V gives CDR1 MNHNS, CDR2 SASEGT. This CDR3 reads CASSQPGQGFHEQYF. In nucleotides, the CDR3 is TGTGCCAGCAGTCAACCGGGACAGGGGTTCCACGAGCAGTACTTC.

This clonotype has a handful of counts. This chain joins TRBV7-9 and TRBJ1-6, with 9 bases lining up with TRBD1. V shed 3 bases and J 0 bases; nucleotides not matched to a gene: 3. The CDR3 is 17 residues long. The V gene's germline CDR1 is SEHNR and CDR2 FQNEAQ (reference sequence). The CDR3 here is CASSLGQGGSYNSPLHF. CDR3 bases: TGTGCCAGCAGCTTGGGACAGGGAGGCTCCTATAATTCACCCCTCCACTTT.

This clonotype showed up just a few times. CDR3 coding DNA: TGTGCTAGTGCCCTTGGACAAGGTCCCCCTGGGGCCAACGTCCTGACTTTC. Its protein product is CASALGQGPPGANVLTF. The V and J genes are TRBV12-5 and TRBJ2-6; D possibly corresponds to TRBD1 (5 bases). V dropped 7 bases and J dropped 2 bases, with 18 bases sitting between them. CDR3 length equals 17 residues. The germline gives CDR1 LGHNT, CDR2 FRNRAP.

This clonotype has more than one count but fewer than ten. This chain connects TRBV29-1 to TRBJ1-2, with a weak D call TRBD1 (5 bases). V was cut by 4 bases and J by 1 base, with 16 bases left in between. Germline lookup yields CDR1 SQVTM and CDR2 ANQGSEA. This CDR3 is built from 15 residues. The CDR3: CSVGGGDGFNYGYTF. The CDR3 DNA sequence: TGCAGCGTTGGAGGAGGGGACGGTTTTAACTATGGCTACACCTTC.

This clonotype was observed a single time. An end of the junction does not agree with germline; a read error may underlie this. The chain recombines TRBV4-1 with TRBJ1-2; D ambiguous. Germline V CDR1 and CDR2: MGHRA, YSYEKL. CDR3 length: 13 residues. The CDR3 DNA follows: TGCACCAGCAGCCAAGACACCGGCTATGGCTACACCTTC. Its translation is CTSSQDTGYGYTF.

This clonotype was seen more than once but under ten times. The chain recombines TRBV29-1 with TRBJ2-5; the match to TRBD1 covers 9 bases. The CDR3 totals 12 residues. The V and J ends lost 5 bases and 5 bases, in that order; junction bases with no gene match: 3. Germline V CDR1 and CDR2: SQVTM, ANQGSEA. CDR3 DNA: TGCAGCGTTAACACAGGGGGCGAGACCCAGTACTTC. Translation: CSVNTGGETQYF.

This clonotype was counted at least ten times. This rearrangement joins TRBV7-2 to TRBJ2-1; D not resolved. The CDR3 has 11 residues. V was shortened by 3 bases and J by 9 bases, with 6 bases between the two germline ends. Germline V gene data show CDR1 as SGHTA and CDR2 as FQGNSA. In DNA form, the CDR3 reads TGTGCCAGCAGCTTGATCGGTGAGCAGTTCTTC. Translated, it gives CASSLIGEQFF.

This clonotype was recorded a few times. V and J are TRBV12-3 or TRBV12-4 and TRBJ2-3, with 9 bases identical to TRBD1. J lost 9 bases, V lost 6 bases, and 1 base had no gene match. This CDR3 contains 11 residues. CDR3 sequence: CASRDRGTQYF. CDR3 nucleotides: TGTGCCAGCAGGGACAGGGGAACGCAGTATTTT.

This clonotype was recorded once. The CDR3 sequence is CSARDGTTRNEQYF. CDR3 sequence (DNA): TGCAGTGCTAGAGATGGGACTACTCGGAATGAGCAGTACTTC. The rearrangement uses TRBV20-1 and TRBJ2-7; 7 bases match TRBD2. Per germline, CDR1 DFQATT and CDR2 SNEGSKA (reference sequence). The CDR3 sequence is 14 residues long. With 0 bases clipped from V and 7 bases from J, the junction kept 9 bases outside the gene matches.

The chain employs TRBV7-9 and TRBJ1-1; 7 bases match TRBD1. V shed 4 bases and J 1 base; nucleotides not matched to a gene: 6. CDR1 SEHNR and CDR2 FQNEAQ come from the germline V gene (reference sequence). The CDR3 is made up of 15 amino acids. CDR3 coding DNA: TGTGCCAGCAGCTATCTGGGACAGCCGAACACTGAAGCTTTCTTT. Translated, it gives CASSYLGQPNTEAFF.

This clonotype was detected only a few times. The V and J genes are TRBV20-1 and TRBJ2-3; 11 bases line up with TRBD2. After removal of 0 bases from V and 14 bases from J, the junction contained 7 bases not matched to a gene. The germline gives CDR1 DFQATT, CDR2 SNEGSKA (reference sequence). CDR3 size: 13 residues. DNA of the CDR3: TGCAGTGCTAGAGACACTAGCGGGGGCCCGGCGTATTTT. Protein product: CSARDTSGGPAYF.

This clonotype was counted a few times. The CDR3 DNA reads as TGTGCCAGCAGCTTAGAGACTTATCAAGAGACCCAGTACTTC. It specifies CASSLETYQETQYF. This sequence joins TRBV7-2 and TRBJ2-5, with D unresolved. The V end was cut by 1 base, the J end by 2 bases, with 8 bases between. Germline V CDR1 and CDR2: SGHTA, FQGNSA. CDR3 size: 14 residues.

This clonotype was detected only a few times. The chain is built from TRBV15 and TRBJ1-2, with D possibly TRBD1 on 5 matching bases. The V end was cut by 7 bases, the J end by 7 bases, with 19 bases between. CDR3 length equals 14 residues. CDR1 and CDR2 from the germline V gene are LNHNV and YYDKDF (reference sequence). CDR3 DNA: TGTGCCACCACCCCTGAAGAGAGGGGTGGTGGCTACACCTTC. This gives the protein CATTPEERGGGYTF. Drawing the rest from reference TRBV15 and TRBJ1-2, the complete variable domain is DAMVIQNPRYQVTQFGKPVTLSCSQTLNHNVMYWYQQKSSQAPKLLFHYYDKDFNNEADTPDNFQSRRPNTSFCFLDIRSPGLGDTAMYLCATTPEERGGGYTFGSGTRLTVV.

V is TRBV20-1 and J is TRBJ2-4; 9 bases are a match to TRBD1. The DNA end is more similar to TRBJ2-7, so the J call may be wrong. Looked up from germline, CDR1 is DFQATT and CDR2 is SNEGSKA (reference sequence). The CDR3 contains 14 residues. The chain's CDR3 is CSASDRGGAYEQYF. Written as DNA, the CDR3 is TGCAGTGCTAGTGACAGGGGGGGAGCCTACGAGCAGTACTTC.

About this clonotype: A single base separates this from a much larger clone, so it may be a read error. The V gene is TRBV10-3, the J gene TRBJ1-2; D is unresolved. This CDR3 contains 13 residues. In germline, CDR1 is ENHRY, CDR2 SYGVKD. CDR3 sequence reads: CAISESSLYGHTF. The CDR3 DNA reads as TGTGCCATCAGTGAGTCGTCGCTTTATGGCCACACCTTC.